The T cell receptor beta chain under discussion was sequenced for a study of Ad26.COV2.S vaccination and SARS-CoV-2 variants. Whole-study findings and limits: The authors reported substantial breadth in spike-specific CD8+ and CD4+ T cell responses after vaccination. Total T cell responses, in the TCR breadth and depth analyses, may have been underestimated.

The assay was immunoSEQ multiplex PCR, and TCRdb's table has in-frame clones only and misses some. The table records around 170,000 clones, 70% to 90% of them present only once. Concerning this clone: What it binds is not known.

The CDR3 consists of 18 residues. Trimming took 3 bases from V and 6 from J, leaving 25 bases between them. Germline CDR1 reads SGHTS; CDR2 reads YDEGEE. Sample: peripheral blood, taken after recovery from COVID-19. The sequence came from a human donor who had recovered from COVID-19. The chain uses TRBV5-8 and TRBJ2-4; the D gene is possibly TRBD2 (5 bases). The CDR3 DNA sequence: TGTGCCAGCAGCTGGGAATATCGGGGTCTTAGGGAAGGAAACATTCAGTACTTC. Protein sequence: CASSWEYRGLREGNIQYF.